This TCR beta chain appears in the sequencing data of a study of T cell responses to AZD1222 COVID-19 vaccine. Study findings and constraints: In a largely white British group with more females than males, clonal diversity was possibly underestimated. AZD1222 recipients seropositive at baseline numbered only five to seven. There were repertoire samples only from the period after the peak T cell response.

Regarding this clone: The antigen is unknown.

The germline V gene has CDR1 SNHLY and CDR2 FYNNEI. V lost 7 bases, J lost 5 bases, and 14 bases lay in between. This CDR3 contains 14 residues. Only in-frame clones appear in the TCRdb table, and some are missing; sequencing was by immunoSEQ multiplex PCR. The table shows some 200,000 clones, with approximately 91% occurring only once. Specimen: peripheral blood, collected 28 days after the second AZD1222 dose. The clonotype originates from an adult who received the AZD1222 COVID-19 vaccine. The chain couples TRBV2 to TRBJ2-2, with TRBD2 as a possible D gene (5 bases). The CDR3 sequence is CASKRGQTTGELFF. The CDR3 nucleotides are TGTGCCAGCAAACGGGGTCAAACAACCGGGGAGCTGTTTTTT.